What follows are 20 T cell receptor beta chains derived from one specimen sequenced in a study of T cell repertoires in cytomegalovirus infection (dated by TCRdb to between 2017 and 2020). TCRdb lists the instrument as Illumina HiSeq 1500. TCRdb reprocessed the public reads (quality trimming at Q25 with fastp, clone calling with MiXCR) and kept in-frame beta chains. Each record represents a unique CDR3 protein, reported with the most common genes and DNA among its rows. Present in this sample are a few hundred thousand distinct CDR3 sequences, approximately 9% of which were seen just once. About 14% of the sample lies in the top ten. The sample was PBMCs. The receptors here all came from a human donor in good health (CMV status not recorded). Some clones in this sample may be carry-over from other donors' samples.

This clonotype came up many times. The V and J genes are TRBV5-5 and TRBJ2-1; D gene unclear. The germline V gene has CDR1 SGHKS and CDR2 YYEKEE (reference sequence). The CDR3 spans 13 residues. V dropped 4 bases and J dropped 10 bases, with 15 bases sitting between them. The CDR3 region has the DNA TGTGCCAGCAGCGGCAATGTGGGGTGGGAGCAGTTCTTC. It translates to CASSGNVGWEQFF.

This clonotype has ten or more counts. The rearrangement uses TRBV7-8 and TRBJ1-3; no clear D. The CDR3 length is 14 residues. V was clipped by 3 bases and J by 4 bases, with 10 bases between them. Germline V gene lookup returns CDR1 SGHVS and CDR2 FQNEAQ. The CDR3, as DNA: TGTGCCAGCAGCTTTTACGAGTCGGGAAACACCATATATTTT. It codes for CASSFYESGNTIYF. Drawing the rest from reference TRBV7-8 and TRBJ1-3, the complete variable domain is GAGVSQSPRYKVAKRGQDVALRCDPISGHVSLFWYQQALGQGPEFLTYFQNEAQLDKSGLPSDRFFAERPEGSVSTLKIQRTQQEDSAVYLCASSFYESGNTIYFGEGSWLTVV.

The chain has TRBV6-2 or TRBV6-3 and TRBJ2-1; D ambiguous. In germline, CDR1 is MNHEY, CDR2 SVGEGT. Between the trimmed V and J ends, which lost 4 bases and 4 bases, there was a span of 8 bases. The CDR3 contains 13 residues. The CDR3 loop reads CASSSLVYNEQFF. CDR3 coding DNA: TGTGCCAGCAGTTCTCTAGTTTACAATGAGCAGTTCTTC.

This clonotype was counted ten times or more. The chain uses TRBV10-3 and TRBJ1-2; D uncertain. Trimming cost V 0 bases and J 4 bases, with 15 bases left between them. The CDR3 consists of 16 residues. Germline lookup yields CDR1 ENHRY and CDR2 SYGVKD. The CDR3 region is CAISESGLKQIYGYTF. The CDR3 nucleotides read TGTGCCATCAGTGAGTCTGGACTGAAACAGATCTATGGCTACACCTTC.

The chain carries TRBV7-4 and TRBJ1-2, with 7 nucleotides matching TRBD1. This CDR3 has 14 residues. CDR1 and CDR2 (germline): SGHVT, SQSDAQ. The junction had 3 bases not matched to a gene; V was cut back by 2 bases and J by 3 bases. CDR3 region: CASSLNQGDYGYTF. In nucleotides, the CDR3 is TGTGCCAGCAGCTTAAACCAGGGGGACTATGGCTACACCTTC.

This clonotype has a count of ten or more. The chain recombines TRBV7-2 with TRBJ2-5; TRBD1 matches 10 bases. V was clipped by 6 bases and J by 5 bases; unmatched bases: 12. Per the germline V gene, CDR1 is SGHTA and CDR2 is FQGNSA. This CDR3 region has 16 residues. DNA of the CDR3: TGTGCCAGCAGAAGGGGAGCGGACAGGGGGAGTGAGACCCAGTACTTC. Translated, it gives CASRRGADRGSETQYF.

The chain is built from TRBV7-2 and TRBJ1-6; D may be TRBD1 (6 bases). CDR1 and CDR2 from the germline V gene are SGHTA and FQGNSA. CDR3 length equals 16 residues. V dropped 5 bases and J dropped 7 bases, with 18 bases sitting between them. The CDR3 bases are TGTGCCAGCAGCCTCCCGCCCAGGACAGAAAATTCACCCCTCCACTTT. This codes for CASSLPPRTENSPLHF.

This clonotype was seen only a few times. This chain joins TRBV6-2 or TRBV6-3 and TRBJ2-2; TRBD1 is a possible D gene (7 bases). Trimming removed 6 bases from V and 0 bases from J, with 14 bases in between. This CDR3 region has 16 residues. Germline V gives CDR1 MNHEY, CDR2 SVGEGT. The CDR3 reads CASRYRGLTNTGELFF. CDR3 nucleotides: TGTGCCAGCAGATACAGGGGACTGACGAACACCGGGGAGCTGTTTTTT.

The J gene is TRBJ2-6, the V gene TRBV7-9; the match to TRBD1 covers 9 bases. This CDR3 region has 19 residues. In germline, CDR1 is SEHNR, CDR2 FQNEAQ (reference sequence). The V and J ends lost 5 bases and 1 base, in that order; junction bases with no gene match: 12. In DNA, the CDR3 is TGTGCCAGCAGCAAAGGGGGCGGGACAGGGCCTTCTGGGGCCAACGTCCTGACTTTC. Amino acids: CASSKGGGTGPSGANVLTF.

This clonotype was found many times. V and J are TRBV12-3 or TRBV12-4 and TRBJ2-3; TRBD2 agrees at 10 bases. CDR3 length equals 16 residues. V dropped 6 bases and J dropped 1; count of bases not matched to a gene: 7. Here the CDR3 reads CASRPGLASRTDTQYF. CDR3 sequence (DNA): TGTGCCAGCAGGCCGGGACTAGCGTCGCGCACAGATACGCAGTATTTT.

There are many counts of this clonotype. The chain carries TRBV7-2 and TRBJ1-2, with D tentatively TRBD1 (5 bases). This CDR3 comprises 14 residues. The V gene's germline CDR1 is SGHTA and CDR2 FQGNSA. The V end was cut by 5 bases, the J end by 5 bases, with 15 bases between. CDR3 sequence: CASSPMGPLYGYTF. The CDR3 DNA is TGTGCCAGCAGCCCAATGGGGCCATTATATGGCTACACCTTC. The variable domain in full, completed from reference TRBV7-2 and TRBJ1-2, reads GAGVSQSPSNKVTEKGKDVELRCDPISGHTALYWYRQSLGQGLEFLIYFQGNSAPDKSGLPSDRFSAERTGGSVSTLTIQRTQQEDSAVYLCASSPMGPLYGYTFGSGTRLTVV.

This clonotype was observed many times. CDR3 DNA: TGTGCCAGCAGTCCCATATCCACCCCAGGCTGGGGCTACACCTTC. This translates into CASSPISTPGWGYTF. The chain carries TRBV28 and TRBJ1-2, with D uncertain. V was pared by 5 bases and J by 8 bases, with 21 bases between. This CDR3 is 15 amino acids long. Germline-derived CDR1 and CDR2 are MDHEN and SYDVKM.

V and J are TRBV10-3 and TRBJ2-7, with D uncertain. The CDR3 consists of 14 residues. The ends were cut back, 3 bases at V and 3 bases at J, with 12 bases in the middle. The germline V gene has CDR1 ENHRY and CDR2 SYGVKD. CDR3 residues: CAISESGPDYEQYF. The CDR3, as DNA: TGTGCCATCAGTGAATCCGGACCCGACTACGAGCAGTACTTC.

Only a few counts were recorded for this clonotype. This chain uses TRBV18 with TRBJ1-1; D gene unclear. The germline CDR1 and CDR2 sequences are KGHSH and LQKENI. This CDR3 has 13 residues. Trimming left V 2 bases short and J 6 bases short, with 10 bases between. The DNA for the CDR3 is TGTGCCAGCTCACCAAGTATTGGGGCTGAAGCTTTCTTT. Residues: CASSPSIGAEAFF.

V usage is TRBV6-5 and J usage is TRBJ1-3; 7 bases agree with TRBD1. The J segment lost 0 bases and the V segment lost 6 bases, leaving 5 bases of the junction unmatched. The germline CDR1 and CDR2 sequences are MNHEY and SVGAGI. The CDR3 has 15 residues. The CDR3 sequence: CASSPDRYSGNTIYF. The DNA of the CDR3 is TGTGCCAGCAGCCCGGACAGGTACTCTGGAAACACCATATATTTT.

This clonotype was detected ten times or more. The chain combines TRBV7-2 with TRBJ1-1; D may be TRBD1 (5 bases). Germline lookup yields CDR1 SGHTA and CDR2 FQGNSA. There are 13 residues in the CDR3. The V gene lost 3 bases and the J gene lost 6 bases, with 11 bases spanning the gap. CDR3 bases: TGTGCCAGCAGCTTCCCGGGGGTTGCTGAAGCTTTCTTT. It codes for CASSFPGVAEAFF.

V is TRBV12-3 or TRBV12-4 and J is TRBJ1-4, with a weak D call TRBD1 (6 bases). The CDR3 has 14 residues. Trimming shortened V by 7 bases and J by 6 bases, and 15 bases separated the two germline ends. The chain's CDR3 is CASTLGQRDEKLFF. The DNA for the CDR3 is TGTGCCAGCACGTTGGGACAACGCGATGAAAAACTGTTTTTT.

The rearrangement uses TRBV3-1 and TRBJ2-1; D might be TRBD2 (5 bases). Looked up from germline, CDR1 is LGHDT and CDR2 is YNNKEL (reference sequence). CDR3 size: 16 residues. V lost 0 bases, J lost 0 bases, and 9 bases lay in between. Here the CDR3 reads CASSQESGSSYNEQFF. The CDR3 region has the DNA TGTGCCAGCAGCCAAGAATCTGGGAGCTCCTACAATGAGCAGTTCTTC.

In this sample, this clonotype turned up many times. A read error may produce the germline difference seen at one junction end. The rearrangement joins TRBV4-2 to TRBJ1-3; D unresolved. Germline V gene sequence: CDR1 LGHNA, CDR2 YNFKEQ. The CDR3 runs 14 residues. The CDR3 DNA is TGTGCCAGCAGCCAAGATTTGGGGTCCAGTCTTTTACGTTTT. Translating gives CASSQDLGSSLLRF.

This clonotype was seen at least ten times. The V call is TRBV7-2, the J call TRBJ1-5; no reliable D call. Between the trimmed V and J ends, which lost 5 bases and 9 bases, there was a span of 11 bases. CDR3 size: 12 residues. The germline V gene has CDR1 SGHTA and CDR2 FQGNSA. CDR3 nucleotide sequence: TGTGCCAGCAGCCCAACAAATTGGCCCCAGCATTTT. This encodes CASSPTNWPQHF.